This T cell receptor (beta chain) originates from a study of early T cells in non-severe SARS-CoV-2 infection. Findings and caveats of the study: Comparison of clonotypes with VDJdb favored anti-spike CD8 responses while missing private and CD4 specificities.

With 2 bases clipped from V and 1 base from J, the junction kept 1 base outside the gene matches. CDR3 length equals 14 residues. Germline V gene lookup returns CDR1 KGHSH and CDR2 LQKENI. TCRdb passed the 5' RACE reads through MiXCR, listing each CDR3 protein once. Of 65,000 to 85,000 distinct CDR3 sequences in the sample, roughly a sixth are singletons; the top ten hold more than 10%. For this clonotype: Its target is not known.

This receptor was obtained from an adult who was a healthcare worker with PCR-confirmed SARS-CoV-2 infection or an uninfected control (not recorded which). Sequencing was done on a sample of whole blood. V is TRBV18 and J is TRBJ2-5, with 7 positions matching TRBD1. The CDR3 coding sequence is TGTGCCAGCTCACCAAACAGGGGCCAAGAGACCCAGTACTTC. It yields the protein CASSPNRGQETQYF.